A selection of T cell receptor beta chains follows, all from one sample in a study of blood T cell repertoires in COVID-19. Profiling relied on immunoSEQ multiplex PCR, and the TCRdb table lists in-frame clones only, not all of them. Of about 350,000 clones detected, over 75% appear once; the ten largest clones hold roughly 5.2%. The sequencing input was PBMCs or T cells enriched from blood (not recorded which). These receptors were taken from a woman aged 30 to 39 who had recovered from COVID-19. Each CDR3 is given with its conserved first and last residue. D genes are given only for firm matches. Expanded clones get a size class; other rows say once, few or many, or leave the size out.

d_call	v_call	clone_size	j_call	cdr3_aa	cdr3_nt
-	TRBV27	-	TRBJ1-5	CASSFLGGNQPQHF	TGTGCCAGCAGTTTTTTAGGCGGGAATCAGCCCCAGCATTTT
-	TRBV29-1	-	TRBJ1-5	CSVAFGGNQPQHF	TGCAGCGTTGCCTTTGGGGGGAATCAGCCCCAGCATTTT
-	TRBV28	few	TRBJ1-2	CASSPGSQNYGYTF	TGTGCCAGCAGTCCGGGGTCTCAGAACTATGGCTACACCTTC
TRBD2	TRBV6-5	-	TRBJ2-7	CASREGLASDEQYF	TGTGCCAGCAGGGAGGGACTAGCGAGCGACGAGCAGTACTTC
-	TRBV15	once	TRBJ1-3	CATSRGDTQLGNTIYF	TGTGCCACCAGCAGAGGGGACACCCAGTTAGGAAACACCATATATTTT
-	TRBV11-1	once	TRBJ1-1	CASSFSRQGLSEAFF	TGTGCCAGCAGCTTCTCTCGGCAGGGGCTATCTGAAGCTTTCTTT
TRBD1	TRBV4-3	-	TRBJ2-5	CASSQSGTGQETQYF	TGCGCCAGCAGCCAGTCAGGGACAGGGCAAGAGACCCAGTACTTC
-	TRBV27	-	TRBJ2-3	CASSLSRASDTQYF	TGTGCCAGCAGTTTAAGCAGGGCGTCAGATACGCAGTATTTT
-	TRBV5-1	few	TRBJ2-1	CASSLDRASYNEQFF	TGCGCCAGCAGCTTGGACAGGGCCTCCTACAATGAGCAGTTCTTC
-	TRBV27	few	TRBJ2-7	CASSLRGSYEQYF	TGTGCCAGCAGCTTACGGGGCTCCTACGAGCAGTACTTC
TRBD2	TRBV7-2	-	TRBJ2-7	CASSLGGLAGGWPYEQYF	TGTGCCAGCAGCTTAGGCGGACTAGCGGGGGGATGGCCCTACGAGCAGTACTTC
-	TRBV10-3	-	TRBJ2-3	CAISESTRSDTQYF	TGTGCCATCAGTGAGTCGACTAGGTCAGATACGCAGTATTTT
TRBD2	TRBV6-2/TRBV6-3	-	TRBJ2-5	CASSLLGLAGGRPQYQETQYF	TGTGCCAGCAGTTTGCTAGGACTAGCGGGGGGACGGCCTCAGTACCAAGAGACCCAGTACTTC
-	TRBV2	-	TRBJ1-5	CASSDGFRNQPQHF	TGTGCCAGCTCCGACGGGTTCCGCAATCAGCCCCAGCATTTT
-	TRBV2	-	TRBJ2-7	CASSGRTYEQYF	TGTGCCAGCAGTGGCAGGACCTACGAGCAGTACTTC
TRBD1	TRBV10-1	-	TRBJ1-5	CASSEPRSGTGEAYSNQPQHF	TGCGCCAGCAGTGAGCCAAGGAGTGGGACAGGGGAAGCTTATAGCAATCAGCCCCAGCATTTT
-	TRBV29-1	-	TRBJ1-1	CSAEGGEGMNTEAFF	TGCAGCGCCGAGGGTGGGGAGGGTATGAACACTGAAGCTTTCTTT
-	TRBV7-2	once	TRBJ1-1	CASSGRTSTEAFF	TGTGCCAGCAGCGGTCGGACATCCACTGAAGCTTTCTTT
-	TRBV4-3	few	TRBJ1-6	CASSRDRDTNNSPLHF	TGCGCCAGCAGCCGGGACCGGGACACTAATAATTCACCCCTCCACTTT